This T cell receptor beta chain was found in a study of PD-1 blockade in classical Hodgkin lymphoma. Study findings and constraints: Reported findings placed baseline TCR diversity lower in newly diagnosed patients (compared with healthy donors).

Time point indicated: newly diagnosed, previously untreated cHL patient sample. By magnetic negative selection, CD8+ T cells were isolated from the thawed PBMCs. The germline CDR1 and CDR2 sequences are KGHSH and LQKENI. This CDR3 has 15 amino acids. Between the trimmed V and J ends, which lost 3 bases and 0 bases, there was a span of 9 bases. Profiling relied on immunoSEQ multiplex PCR, and the TCRdb table lists in-frame clones only, not all of them. Here the sample spans around 10,000 clones, about 90% being singletons. As for this clone: Its target is not known.

The material sequenced was CD8+ T cells from blood. This receptor was taken from a human donor with classical Hodgkin lymphoma. This chain links TRBV18 with TRBJ1-3; no firm D call. CDR3 coding DNA: TGTGCCAGCTCACCCGGACGTACCTCTGGAAACACCATATATTTT. It codes for CASSPGRTSGNTIYF.